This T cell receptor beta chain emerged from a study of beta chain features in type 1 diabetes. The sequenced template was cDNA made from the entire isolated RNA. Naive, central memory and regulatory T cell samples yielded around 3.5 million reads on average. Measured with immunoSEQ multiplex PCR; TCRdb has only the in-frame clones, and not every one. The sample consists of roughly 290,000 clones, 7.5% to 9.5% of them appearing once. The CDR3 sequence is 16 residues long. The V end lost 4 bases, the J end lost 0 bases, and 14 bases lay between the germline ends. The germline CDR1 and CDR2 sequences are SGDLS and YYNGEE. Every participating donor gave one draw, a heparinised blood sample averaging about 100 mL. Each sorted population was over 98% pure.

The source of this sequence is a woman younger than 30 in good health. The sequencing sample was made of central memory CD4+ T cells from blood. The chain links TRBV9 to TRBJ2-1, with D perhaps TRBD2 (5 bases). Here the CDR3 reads CASSPQSGTSYNEQFF. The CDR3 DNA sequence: TGTGCCAGCAGCCCCCAAAGCGGTACCTCCTACAATGAGCAGTTCTTC.